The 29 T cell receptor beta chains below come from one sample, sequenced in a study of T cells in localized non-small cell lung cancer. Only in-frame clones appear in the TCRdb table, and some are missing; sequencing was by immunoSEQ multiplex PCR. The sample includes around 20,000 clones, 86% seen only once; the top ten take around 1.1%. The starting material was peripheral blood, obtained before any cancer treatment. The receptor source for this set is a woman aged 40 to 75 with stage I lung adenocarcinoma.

The CDR3 region is CASSVSGGALHGTDTQYF. The CDR3, as DNA: TGTGCCAGCAGCGTTAGCGGGGGGGCCTTACATGGCACAGATACGCAGTATTTT. The chain is built from TRBV9 and TRBJ2-3, with 11 bases fitting TRBD2. The V segment lost 2 bases and the J segment 1 base; nucleotides outside the gene matches: 9. Germline V CDR1 and CDR2: SGDLS, YYNGEE. This CDR3 spans 18 amino acids.

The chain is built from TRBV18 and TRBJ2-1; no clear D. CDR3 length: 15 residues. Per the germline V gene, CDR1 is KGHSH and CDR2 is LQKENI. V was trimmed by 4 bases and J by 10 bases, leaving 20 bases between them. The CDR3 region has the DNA TGTGCCAGCTCACAGGGTACGGCCATTCCCTTGGAGCAGTTCTTC. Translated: CASSQGTAIPLEQFF.

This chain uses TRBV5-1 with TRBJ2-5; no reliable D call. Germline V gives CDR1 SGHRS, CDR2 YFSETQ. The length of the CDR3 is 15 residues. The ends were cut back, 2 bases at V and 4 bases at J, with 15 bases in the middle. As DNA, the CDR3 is TGCGCCAGCAGCTTTAGTTCCAGCTCAGGAGAGACCCAGTACTTC. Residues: CASSFSSSSGETQYF. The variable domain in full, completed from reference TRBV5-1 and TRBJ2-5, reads KAGVTQTPRYLIKTRGQQVTLSCSPISGHRSVSWYQQTPGQGLQFLFEYFSETQRNKGNFPGRFSGRQFSNSRSEMNVSTLELGDSALYLCASSFSSSSGETQYFGPGTRLLVL.

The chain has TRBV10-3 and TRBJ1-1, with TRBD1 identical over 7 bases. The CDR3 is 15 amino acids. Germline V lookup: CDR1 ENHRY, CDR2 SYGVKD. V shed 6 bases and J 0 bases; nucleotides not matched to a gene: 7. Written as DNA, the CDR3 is TGTGCCATCAGACCGGGACAGATAATGAACACTGAAGCTTTCTTT. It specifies CAIRPGQIMNTEAFF.

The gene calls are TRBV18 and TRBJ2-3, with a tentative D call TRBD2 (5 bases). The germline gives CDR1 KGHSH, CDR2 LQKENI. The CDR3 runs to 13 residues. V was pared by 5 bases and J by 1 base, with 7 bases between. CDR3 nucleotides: TGTGCCAGCTCAGCGGGTCGCACAGATACGCAGTATTTT. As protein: CASSAGRTDTQYF.

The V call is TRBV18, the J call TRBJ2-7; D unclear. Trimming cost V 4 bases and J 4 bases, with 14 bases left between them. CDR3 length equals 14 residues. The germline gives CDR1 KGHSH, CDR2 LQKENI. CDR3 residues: CASSRPLRWYEQYF. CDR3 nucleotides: TGTGCCAGCTCACGACCCTTGAGGTGGTACGAGCAGTACTTC. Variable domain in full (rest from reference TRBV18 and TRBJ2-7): NAGVMQNPRHLVRRRGQEARLRCSPMKGHSHVYWYRQLPEEGLKFMVYLQKENIIDESGMPKERFSAEFPKEGPSILRIQQVVRGDSAAYFCASSRPLRWYEQYFGPGTRLTVT.

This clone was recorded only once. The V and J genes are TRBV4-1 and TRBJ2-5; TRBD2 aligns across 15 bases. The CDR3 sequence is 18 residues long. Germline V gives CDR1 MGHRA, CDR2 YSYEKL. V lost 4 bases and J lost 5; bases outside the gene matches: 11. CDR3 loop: CASSLRFRTSGGAETQYF. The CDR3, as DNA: TGCGCCAGCAGCCTTAGATTTCGGACTAGCGGGGGGGCGGAGACCCAGTACTTC.

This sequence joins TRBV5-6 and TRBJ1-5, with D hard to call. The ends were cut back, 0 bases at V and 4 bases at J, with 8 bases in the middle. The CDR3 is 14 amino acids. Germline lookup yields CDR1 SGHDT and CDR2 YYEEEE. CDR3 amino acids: CASSLGAGNQPQHF. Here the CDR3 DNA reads TGTGCCAGCAGCTTGGGGGCGGGGAATCAGCCCCAGCATTTT.

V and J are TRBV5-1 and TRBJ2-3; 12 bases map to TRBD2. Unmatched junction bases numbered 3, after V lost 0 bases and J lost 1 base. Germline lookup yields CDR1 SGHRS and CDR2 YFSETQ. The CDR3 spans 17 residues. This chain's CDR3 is CASSLAPSGGGTDTQYF. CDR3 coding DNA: TGCGCCAGCAGCTTGGCTCCTAGCGGGGGGGGCACAGATACGCAGTATTTT. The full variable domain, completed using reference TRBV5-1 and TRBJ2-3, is KAGVTQTPRYLIKTRGQQVTLSCSPISGHRSVSWYQQTPGQGLQFLFEYFSETQRNKGNFPGRFSGRQFSNSRSEMNVSTLELGDSALYLCASSLAPSGGGTDTQYFGPGTRLTVL.

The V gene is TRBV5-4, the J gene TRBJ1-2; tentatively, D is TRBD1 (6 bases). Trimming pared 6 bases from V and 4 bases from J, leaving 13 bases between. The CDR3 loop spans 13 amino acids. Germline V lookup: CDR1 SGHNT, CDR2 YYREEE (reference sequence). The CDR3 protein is CASNMGGSYGYTF. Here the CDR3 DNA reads TGTGCCAGCAACATGGGGGGCAGCTATGGCTACACCTTC.

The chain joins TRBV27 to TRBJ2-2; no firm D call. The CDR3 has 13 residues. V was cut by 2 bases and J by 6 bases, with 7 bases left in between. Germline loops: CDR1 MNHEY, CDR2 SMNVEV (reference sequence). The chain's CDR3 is CASSLGFPGELFF. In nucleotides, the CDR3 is TGTGCCAGCAGTTTAGGGTTTCCCGGGGAGCTGTTTTTT.

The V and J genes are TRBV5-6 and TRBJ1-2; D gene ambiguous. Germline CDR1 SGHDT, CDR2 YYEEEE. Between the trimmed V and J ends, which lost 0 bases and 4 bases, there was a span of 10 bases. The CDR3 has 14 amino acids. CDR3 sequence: CASSLDGFSYGYTF. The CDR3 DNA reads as TGTGCCAGCAGCTTGGACGGCTTCTCCTATGGCTACACCTTC.

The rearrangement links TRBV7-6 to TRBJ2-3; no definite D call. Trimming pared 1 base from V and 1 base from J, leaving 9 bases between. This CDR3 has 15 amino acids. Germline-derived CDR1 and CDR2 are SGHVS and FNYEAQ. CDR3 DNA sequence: TGTGCCAGCAGCTTAGTCCAGGACCGCACAGATACGCAGTATTTT. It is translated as CASSLVQDRTDTQYF.

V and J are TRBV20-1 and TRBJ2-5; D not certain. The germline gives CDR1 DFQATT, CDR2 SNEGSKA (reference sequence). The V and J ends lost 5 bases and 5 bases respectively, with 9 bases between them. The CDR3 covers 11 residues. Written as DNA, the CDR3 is TGCAGTGCTTCCTCCGGCGAGACCCAGTACTTC. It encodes CSASSGETQYF.

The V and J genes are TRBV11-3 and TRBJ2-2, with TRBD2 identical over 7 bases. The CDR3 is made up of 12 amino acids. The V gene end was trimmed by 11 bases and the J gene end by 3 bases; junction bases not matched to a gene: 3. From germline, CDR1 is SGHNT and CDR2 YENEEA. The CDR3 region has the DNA TGTGCCGGGAGGGGAGACACCGGGGAGCTGTTTTTT. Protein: CAGRGDTGELFF.

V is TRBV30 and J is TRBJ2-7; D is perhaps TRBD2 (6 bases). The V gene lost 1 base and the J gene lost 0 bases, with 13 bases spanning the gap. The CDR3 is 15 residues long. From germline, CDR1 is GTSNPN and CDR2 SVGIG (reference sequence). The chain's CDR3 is CAWSDGTDSSYEQYF. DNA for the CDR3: TGTGCCTGGAGTGATGGGACTGACAGCTCCTACGAGCAGTACTTC.

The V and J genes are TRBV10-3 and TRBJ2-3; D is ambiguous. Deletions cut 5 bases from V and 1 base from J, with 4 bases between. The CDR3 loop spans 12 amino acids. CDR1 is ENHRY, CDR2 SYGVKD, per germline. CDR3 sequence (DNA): TGTGCCATCAGTCAGGGCACAGATACGCAGTATTTT. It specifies CAISQGTDTQYF.

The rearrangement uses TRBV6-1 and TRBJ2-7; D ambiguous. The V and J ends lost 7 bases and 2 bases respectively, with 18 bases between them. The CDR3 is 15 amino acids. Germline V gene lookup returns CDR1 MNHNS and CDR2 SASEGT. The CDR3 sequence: CASTGPDRLTYEQYF. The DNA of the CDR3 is TGTGCCAGCACCGGGCCAGATAGGCTCACCTACGAGCAGTACTTC.

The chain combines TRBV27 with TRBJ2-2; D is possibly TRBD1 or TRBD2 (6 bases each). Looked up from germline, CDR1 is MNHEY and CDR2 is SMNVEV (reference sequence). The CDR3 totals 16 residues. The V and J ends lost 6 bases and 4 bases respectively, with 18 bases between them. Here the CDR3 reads CASRPGGGLGTGELFF. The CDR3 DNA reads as TGTGCCAGCAGGCCCGGAGGGGGGCTGGGCACCGGGGAGCTGTTTTTT.

The CDR3 spells CASSPLTGTGTNTQYF. DNA of the CDR3: TGTGCCAGCAGCCCACTCACCGGGACAGGGACAAATACGCAGTATTTT. The J gene is TRBJ2-3, the V gene TRBV7-6; 9 positions agree with TRBD1. The trim removed 5 bases at V and 7 bases at J, leaving 13 bases unmatched. This CDR3 is 16 amino acids long. Germline CDR1 SGHVS, CDR2 FNYEAQ.

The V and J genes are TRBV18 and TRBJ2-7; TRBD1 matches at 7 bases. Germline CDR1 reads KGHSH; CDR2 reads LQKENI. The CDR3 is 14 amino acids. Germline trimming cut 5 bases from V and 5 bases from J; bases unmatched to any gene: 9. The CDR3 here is CASSSRTGRNEQYF. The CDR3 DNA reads TGTGCCAGCTCATCTCGGACAGGACGGAACGAGCAGTACTTC.

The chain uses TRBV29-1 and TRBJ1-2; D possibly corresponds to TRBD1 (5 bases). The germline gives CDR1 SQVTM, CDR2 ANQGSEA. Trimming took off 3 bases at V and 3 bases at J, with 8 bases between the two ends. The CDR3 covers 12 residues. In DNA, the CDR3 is TGCAGCGTTGACAGGGAGGACTATGGCTACACCTTC. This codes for CSVDREDYGYTF.

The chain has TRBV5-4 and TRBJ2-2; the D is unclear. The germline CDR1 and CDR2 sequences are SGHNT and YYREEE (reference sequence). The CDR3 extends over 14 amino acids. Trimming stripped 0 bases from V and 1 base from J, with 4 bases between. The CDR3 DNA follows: TGTGCCAGCAGCTTGGGGGGGAACACCGGGGAGCTGTTTTTT. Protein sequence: CASSLGGNTGELFF.

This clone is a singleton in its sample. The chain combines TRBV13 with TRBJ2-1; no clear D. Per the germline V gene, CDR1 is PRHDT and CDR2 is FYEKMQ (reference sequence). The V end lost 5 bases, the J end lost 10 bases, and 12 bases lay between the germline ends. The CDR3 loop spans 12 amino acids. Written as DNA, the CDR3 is TGTGCCAGCAGCCCCTTAGCAGGCGAGCAGTTCTTC. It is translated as CASSPLAGEQFF.

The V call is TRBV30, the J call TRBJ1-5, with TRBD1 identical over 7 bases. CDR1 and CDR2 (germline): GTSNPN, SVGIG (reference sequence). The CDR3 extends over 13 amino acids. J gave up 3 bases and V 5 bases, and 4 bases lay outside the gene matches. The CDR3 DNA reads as TGTGCCTGGGGACAGGACCCCAATCAGCCCCAGCATTTT. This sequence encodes CAWGQDPNQPQHF.

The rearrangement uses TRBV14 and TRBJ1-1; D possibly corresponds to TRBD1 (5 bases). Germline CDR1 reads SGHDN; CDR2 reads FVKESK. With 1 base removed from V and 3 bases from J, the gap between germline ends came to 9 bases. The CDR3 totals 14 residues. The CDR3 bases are TGTGCCAGCAGCCAAGTGGGGGGGTACACTGAAGCTTTCTTT. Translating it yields CASSQVGGYTEAFF.

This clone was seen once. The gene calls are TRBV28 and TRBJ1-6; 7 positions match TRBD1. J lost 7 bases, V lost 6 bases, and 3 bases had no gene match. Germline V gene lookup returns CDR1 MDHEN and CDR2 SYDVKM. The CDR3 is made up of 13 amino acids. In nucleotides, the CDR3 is TGTGCCAGCAGACGGGGACAGAATTCACCCCTCCACTTT. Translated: CASRRGQNSPLHF.

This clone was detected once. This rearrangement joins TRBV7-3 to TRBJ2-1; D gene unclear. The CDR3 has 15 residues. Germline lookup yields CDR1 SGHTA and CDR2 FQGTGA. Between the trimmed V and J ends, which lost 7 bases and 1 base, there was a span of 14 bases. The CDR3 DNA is TGTGCCAGCAACTCCGGCAAGGGTTCCTACAATGAGCAGTTCTTC. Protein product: CASNSGKGSYNEQFF.

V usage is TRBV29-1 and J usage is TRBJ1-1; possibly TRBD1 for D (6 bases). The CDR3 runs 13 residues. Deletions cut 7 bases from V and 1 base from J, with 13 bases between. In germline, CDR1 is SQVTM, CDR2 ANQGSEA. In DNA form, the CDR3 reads TGCAGCGAAAGGGACACCGGGAACACTGAAGCTTTCTTT. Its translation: CSERDTGNTEAFF. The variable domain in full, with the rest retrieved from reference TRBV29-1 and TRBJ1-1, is SAVISQKPSRDICQRGTSLTIQCQVDSQVTMMFWYRQQPGQSLTLIATANQGSEATYESGFVIDKFPISRPNLTFSTLTVSNMSPEDSSIYLCSERDTGNTEAFFGQGTRLTVV.